This T cell receptor (beta chain) was sequenced in a study of blood T cell repertoires in COVID-19. Study background: Sites across the United States, Italy and Spain contributed samples from acute and convalescent COVID-19. From T cells, B-cell-depleted T cells, or PBMCs came the material, which was cDNA or gDNA.

Per the study methods: Reference gene primers were amplified, and this amplification served to estimate nucleated cell counts. Measured with immunoSEQ multiplex PCR; TCRdb has only the in-frame clones, and not every one. V, J and clone size derive from that table, while D and trimming were established from the DNA sequence. The sample carries under 400,000 clones, approximately 90% recorded once. Seattle researchers signed up patients amid active infection and tracked them longitudinally. The receptor comes from a woman aged 60-70 years with COVID-19, enrolled during active disease. Sequencing was performed on peripheral blood.

As DNA, the CDR3 is TGTGCCAGCAGCTTGGGGGGGCCGGGAAACACCATATATTTT. This codes for CASSLGGPGNTIYF. The chain carries TRBV13 and TRBJ1-3, with D maybe TRBD1 (6 bases). The germline CDR1 and CDR2 sequences are PRHDT and FYEKMQ (reference sequence). This CDR3 region has 14 residues. V was shortened by 3 bases and J by 4 bases, with 10 bases between the two germline ends. The whole variable domain, remainder taken from reference TRBV13 and TRBJ1-3, is AAGVIQSPRHLIKEKRETATLKCYPIPRHDTVYWYQQGPGQDPQFLISFYEKMQSDKGSIPDRFSAQQFSDYHSELNMSSLELGDSALYFCASSLGGPGNTIYFGEGSWLTVV.